This T cell receptor (beta chain) was captured in a study of T cell responses to AZD1222 COVID-19 vaccine. Whole-study findings and limits: Clonal diversity was possibly underestimated, and white British individuals and females predominated among donors.

Measured with immunoSEQ multiplex PCR; TCRdb has only the in-frame clones, and not every one. The table shows about 140,000 clones, with 80% to 95% occurring only once. As for this clone: The target antigen is unknown.

This material consisted of peripheral blood, taken 28 days after the second AZD1222 dose. This sequence was found in an adult who received the AZD1222 COVID-19 vaccine.

DNA for the CDR3: TGTGCCAGTAGTATTCAACAGGGGGGTTGGACTGAAGCTTTCTTT. As protein: CASSIQQGGWTEAFF. The chain is built from TRBV19 and TRBJ1-1; TRBD1 matches at 8 bases. CDR1 LNHDA and CDR2 SQIVND come from the germline V gene (reference sequence). The CDR3 runs to 15 residues. The trim removed 3 bases at V and 5 bases at J, leaving 8 bases unmatched.